This T cell receptor beta chain emerged from a study of blood T cell repertoires in COVID-19. Study-wide background: The analysed material was cDNA or gDNA that came from T cells, B-cell-depleted T cells, or PBMCs.

V lost 4 bases, J lost 5 bases, and 15 bases lay in between. The germline gives CDR1 SQVTM, CDR2 ANQGSEA. CDR3 length: 14 amino acids. Profiled with immunoSEQ multiplex PCR; TCRdb holds only in-frame clones, not every one. The table lists about 200,000 clones, about 82% of them singletons. V usage is TRBV29-1 and J usage is TRBJ1-3; D remains unclear. Material: PBMCs or T cells enriched from blood (not recorded which). This TCR derives from a man aged 40-55 years with acute COVID-19. The CDR3 DNA sequence: TGCAGCGTTGCTGATGAAGGCAGGCGAAACACCATATATTTT. It translates to CSVADEGRRNTIYF.